This paragraph covers one TCR beta chain sequence. The sample is drawn from a study of T cell changes during pregnancy in multiple sclerosis. TCRdb keeps only in-frame clones here, not all; method: immunoSEQ multiplex PCR. The sample lists fewer than 130,000 clones, approximately 91% occurring once. Germline CDR1 and CDR2: SGHAT and FQNNGV. The trim removed 5 bases at V and 4 bases at J, leaving 13 bases unmatched. The CDR3 is 16 amino acids. The chain couples TRBV11-2 to TRBJ1-1; 7 nucleotides align to TRBD1. Sequences were derived from peripheral blood, sampled after pregnancy. This sequence originates from a female donor with multiple sclerosis, enrolled in a pregnancy study. CDR3 region: CASSPWTGGDGTEAFF. CDR3 DNA sequence: TGTGCCAGCAGCCCGTGGACAGGCGGCGATGGCACTGAAGCTTTCTTT. Together with reference TRBV11-2 and TRBJ1-1, the CDR3 gives the full variable domain: EAGVAQSPRYKIIEKRQSVAFWCNPISGHATLYWYQQILGQGPKLLIQFQNNGVVDDSQLPKDRFSAERLKGVDSTLKIQPAKLEDSAVYLCASSPWTGGDGTEAFFGQGTRLTVV.